This entry lists 11 T cell receptor beta chains sequenced from one sample in a study of sequential checkpoint blockade in melanoma. Treatment indicated: randomized to nivolumab then ipilimumab (arm A) or the reverse (arm B). Measured with immunoSEQ multiplex PCR; TCRdb has only the in-frame clones, and not every one. The data hold around 10,000 clones, with 73% observed a single time. The sequences come from CD8+ T cells sorted from blood (inferred from file names), collected from a patient given nivolumab and ipilimumab in sequence. The origin of the receptors is a human donor with melanoma.

This chain links TRBV14 with TRBJ2-3; 14 nucleotides match TRBD2. Germline CDR1 SGHDN, CDR2 FVKESK. Trimming cost V 4 bases and J 8 bases; bases outside gene matches: 17. This CDR3 comprises 19 residues. Written as DNA, the CDR3 is TGTGCCAGCAGCCTACGACCGGGACTAGCGGGAGAGGGACGGGGTACGCAGTATTTT. Amino acid sequence: CASSLRPGLAGEGRGTQYF.

This clone has only a few counts. V gene TRBV7-8 combines with J gene TRBJ2-7, with D hard to call. The CDR3 has 13 residues. The germline V gene encodes CDR1 SGHVS and CDR2 FQNEAQ. The V gene lost 11 bases and the J gene lost 4 bases, with 18 bases spanning the gap. The CDR3 here is CACNQNAAYEQYF. The CDR3 coding sequence is TGTGCCTGCAACCAAAACGCGGCATACGAGCAGTACTTC. Combining the CDR3 with reference TRBV7-8 and TRBJ2-7 gives the whole variable domain GAGVSQSPRYKVAKRGQDVALRCDPISGHVSLFWYQQALGQGPEFLTYFQNEAQLDKSGLPSDRFFAERPEGSVSTLKIQRTQQEDSAVYLCACNQNAAYEQYFGPGTRLTVT.

By sample share, this clone is medium-sized (0.01 to 0.1%). The CDR3 nucleotides read TGTGCCAGCTCAGGGGGTTTCTCCTACGAGCAGTACTTC. Translation: CASSGGFSYEQYF. V gene TRBV7-9 combines with J gene TRBJ2-7, with TRBD1 identical over 7 bases. Per germline, CDR1 SEHNR and CDR2 FQNEAQ (reference sequence). The CDR3 loop spans 13 amino acids. Losses at the gene ends were 8 bases for V and 0 bases for J; bases not matched to a gene: 4.

V and J are TRBV13 and TRBJ2-7, with TRBD1 identical over 11 bases. The length of the CDR3 is 15 residues. Germline V gives CDR1 PRHDT, CDR2 FYEKMQ (reference sequence). V gave up 5 bases and J gave up 3 bases; unmatched junction bases: 6. The chain's CDR3 is CASSPGQGAFYEQYF. Written as DNA, the CDR3 is TGTGCCAGCAGCCCCGGACAGGGGGCCTTCTACGAGCAGTACTTC.

The CDR3 DNA sequence: TGCGCCAGCAGCCAGAGTGGGGGGTTCACCGGGGAGCTGTTTTTT. Translation gives CASSQSGGFTGELFF. This chain connects TRBV4-1 to TRBJ2-2, with D possibly being TRBD2 (6 bases). The CDR3 contains 15 residues. V shed 3 bases and J shed 4 bases, with 12 bases lying between them. Germline CDR1 reads MGHRA; CDR2 reads YSYEKL.

This clone has only a few counts. V and J are TRBV6-4 and TRBJ1-2; 7 bases are a match to TRBD1. The CDR3 totals 14 residues. V shed 2 bases and J 5 bases; nucleotides not matched to a gene: 5. Per the germline V gene, CDR1 is MRHNA and CDR2 is SNTAGT. The CDR3 region is CASSDTAGGYGYTF. The CDR3 DNA follows: TGTGCCAGCAGTGACACGGCAGGGGGTTATGGCTACACCTTC.

This clone has a handful of counts. V is TRBV9 and J is TRBJ2-5, with a tentative D call TRBD1 (7 bases). Germline CDR1 is SGDLS and CDR2 is YYNGEE. The CDR3 totals 15 residues. Trimming cost V 3 bases and J 4 bases, with 16 bases left between them. CDR3 amino acids: CASSEGGQGGETQYF. The CDR3 DNA follows: TGTGCCAGCAGCGAGGGGGGTCAGGGGGGAGAGACCCAGTACTTC.

The chain recombines TRBV6-5 with TRBJ2-3, with no clear D. Germline assignment: CDR1 MNHEY and CDR2 SVGAGI. V was pared by 1 base and J by 1 base, with 3 bases between. The length of the CDR3 is 13 residues. The CDR3 DNA reads as TGTGCCAGCAGTTACTTCGGCACAGATACGCAGTATTTT. This codes for CASSYFGTDTQYF.

This chain uses TRBV29-1 with TRBJ2-1, with D perhaps matching TRBD2 (6 bases). Germline-derived CDR1 and CDR2 are SQVTM and ANQGSEA. This CDR3 region has 12 residues. The ends were cut back, 8 bases at V and 4 bases at J, with 12 bases in the middle. CDR3 nucleotide sequence: TGCAGCAATAGCGGCCCTTACAATGAGCAGTTCTTC. It translates to CSNSGPYNEQFF.

As for this clone: Other DNA sequences in this specimen translate into the identical CDR3. The V call is TRBV7-9, the J call TRBJ1-1, with a weak D call TRBD1 (6 bases). V was shortened by 2 bases and J by 2 bases, with 12 bases between the two germline ends. The CDR3 loop spans 15 amino acids. Germline CDR1 reads SEHNR; CDR2 reads FQNEAQ (reference sequence). The CDR3 here is CASSLITGPNTEAFF. Here the CDR3 DNA reads TGTGCCAGCAGCTTAATTACAGGGCCCAACACTGAAGCTTTCTTT.

As to this clone: Other DNA sequences within the sample encode an identical CDR3. This sequence joins TRBV7-9 and TRBJ2-1, with D perhaps TRBD2 (6 bases). CDR1 and CDR2 from the germline V gene are SEHNR and FQNEAQ (reference sequence). V shed 2 bases and J shed 2 bases, with 10 bases lying between them. The CDR3 covers 15 residues. This CDR3 is CASSLSLAPYNEQFF. The CDR3 DNA reads TGTGCCAGCAGCTTAAGTCTAGCGCCCTACAATGAGCAGTTCTTC.